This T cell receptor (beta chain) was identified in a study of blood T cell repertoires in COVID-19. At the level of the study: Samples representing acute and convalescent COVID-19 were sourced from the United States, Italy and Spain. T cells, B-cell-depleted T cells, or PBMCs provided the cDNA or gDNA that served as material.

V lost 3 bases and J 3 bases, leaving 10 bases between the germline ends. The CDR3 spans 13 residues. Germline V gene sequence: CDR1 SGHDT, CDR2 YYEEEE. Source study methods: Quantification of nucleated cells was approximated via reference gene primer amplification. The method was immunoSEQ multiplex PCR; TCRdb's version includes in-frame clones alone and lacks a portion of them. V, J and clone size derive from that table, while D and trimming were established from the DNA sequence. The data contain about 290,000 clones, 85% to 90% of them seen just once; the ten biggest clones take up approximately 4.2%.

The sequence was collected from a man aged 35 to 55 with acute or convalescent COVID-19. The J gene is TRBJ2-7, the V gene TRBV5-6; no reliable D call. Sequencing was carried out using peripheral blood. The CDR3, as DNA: TGTGCCAGCAGCTCAATCCAGAACTACGAGCAGTACTTC. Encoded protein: CASSSIQNYEQYF.